This T cell receptor (beta chain) was identified during a study of identical twins. Germline values: CDR1 SEHNR, CDR2 FQNEAQ (reference sequence). V was clipped by 8 bases and J by 4 bases; unmatched bases: 7. The length of the CDR3 is 13 residues. TCRdb ran MiXCR on the 5' RACE reads and lists one entry per CDR3 protein. The repertoire holds 400,000 to 550,000 distinct CDR3 sequences, with approximately 24% as singletons. The data also belong to a second study, concerning T cells expressing NK-cell markers. This second study notes: NKG2C+ dominant clonotypes from several donors made up about 1.0-7.5% of CD8+ T cells.

Input material: CD4+ T cells sorted from blood. The chain recombines TRBV7-9 with TRBJ1-1, with TRBD1 matching over 7 bases. This TCR came from a woman younger than 30 in good health. CDR3 sequence reads: CASSQTGSTEAFF. The CDR3, as DNA: TGTGCCAGCTCCCAGACAGGGAGCACTGAAGCTTTCTTT.